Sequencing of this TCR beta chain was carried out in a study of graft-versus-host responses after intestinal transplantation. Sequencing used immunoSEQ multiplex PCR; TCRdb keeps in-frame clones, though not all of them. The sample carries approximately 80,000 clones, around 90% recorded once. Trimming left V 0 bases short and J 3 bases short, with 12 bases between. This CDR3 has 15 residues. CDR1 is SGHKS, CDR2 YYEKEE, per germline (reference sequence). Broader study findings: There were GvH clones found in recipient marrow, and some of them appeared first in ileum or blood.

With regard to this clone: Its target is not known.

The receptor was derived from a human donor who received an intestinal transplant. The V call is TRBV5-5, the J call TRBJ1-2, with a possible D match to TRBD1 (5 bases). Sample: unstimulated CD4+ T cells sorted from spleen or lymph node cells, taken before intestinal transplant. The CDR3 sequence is CASSLGGGGDYGYTF. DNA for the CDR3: TGTGCCAGCAGCTTGGGAGGAGGAGGGGACTATGGCTACACCTTC.